These 8 T cell receptor beta chains were all obtained from the same sample, sequenced in a study of OX40 agonist ivuxolimab in advanced cancers. Clones were sequenced by immunoSEQ multiplex PCR, and TCRdb holds only the in-frame ones, with some missing. The sample has tens of thousands of clones, 65% to 90% seen once; the top ten hold 1.4% to 1.5%. The sample was CD4+ or CD8+ T cells sorted from blood, taken in a trial of the OX40 agonist ivuxolimab. These receptors were obtained from an adult with an advanced solid tumor such as melanoma, head and neck, liver or kidney cancer.

This clone was found a few times. The CDR3 bases are TGTGCCAGCTCCCTTGGGGCCAACACTGAAGCTTTCTTT. It yields the protein CASSLGANTEAFF. This sequence joins TRBV18 and TRBJ1-1; a possible D gene is TRBD1 (5 bases). V was cut by 6 bases and J by 2 bases, with 10 bases left in between. CDR3 length: 13 residues. The V gene's germline CDR1 is KGHSH and CDR2 LQKENI.

The gene calls are TRBV7-2 and TRBJ2-5; a possible D gene is TRBD1 (6 bases). The germline V gene encodes CDR1 SGHTA and CDR2 FQGNSA. The CDR3 contains 14 residues. Trimming removed 1 base from V and 5 bases from J, with 11 bases in between. CDR3 residues: CASSLGAGVETQYF. The CDR3 DNA reads TGTGCCAGCAGCTTAGGGGCAGGGGTGGAGACCCAGTACTTC.

This clone was seen a few times. The chain employs TRBV5-5 and TRBJ1-2, with D unclear. Germline V gene sequence: CDR1 SGHKS, CDR2 YYEKEE (reference sequence). V dropped 1 base and J dropped 4 bases, with 8 bases sitting between them. The CDR3 is made up of 13 amino acids. The chain's CDR3 is CASSLRDPYGYTF. The CDR3 DNA reads TGTGCCAGCAGCTTGAGAGATCCCTATGGCTACACCTTC. Looking up the rest from reference TRBV5-5 and TRBJ1-2 gives the full variable domain: DAGVTQSPTHLIKTRGQQVTLRCSPISGHKSVSWYQQVLGQGPQFIFQYYEKEERGRGNFPDRFSARQFPNYSSELNVNALLLGDSALYLCASSLRDPYGYTFGSGTRLTVV.

A few counts support this clone. This chain links TRBV6-5 with TRBJ1-6; weak D call: TRBD1 (5 bases). The germline V and J ends were trimmed by 6 bases and 7 bases, with 16 bases remaining between them. The CDR3 loop spans 15 amino acids. CDR1 is MNHEY and CDR2 is SVGAGI in the germline V gene. This CDR3 is CASRHEGRVNSPLHF. CDR3 nucleotide sequence: TGTGCCAGCAGACACGAGGGGCGAGTAAATTCACCCCTCCACTTT.

V is TRBV6-5 and J is TRBJ1-1; maybe TRBD1 (5 bases). CDR1 is MNHEY and CDR2 is SVGAGI in the germline V gene. The CDR3 length is 12 residues. V shed 10 bases and J shed 1 base, with 10 bases lying between them. Written as DNA, the CDR3 is TGTGCCACGAGGGGAGGGAACACTGAAGCTTTCTTT. This gives the protein CATRGGNTEAFF.

The rearrangement uses TRBV11-2 and TRBJ2-7; D not certain. This CDR3 is built from 16 residues. Germline values: CDR1 SGHAT, CDR2 FQNNGV. Trimming took 1 base from V and 0 from J, leaving 13 bases between them. CDR3 nucleotide sequence: TGTGCCAGCAGCTTAGTACACTCCCCGAGCTCCTACGAGCAGTACTTC. As protein: CASSLVHSPSSYEQYF.

This chain connects TRBV19 to TRBJ2-1; possible D gene TRBD1, 6 bases. The CDR3 is 15 residues long. Germline V gene data show CDR1 as LNHDA and CDR2 as SQIVND (reference sequence). Trimming took off 7 bases at V and 2 bases at J, with 15 bases between the two ends. The CDR3 is CASTQGQGPYNEQFF. In DNA, the CDR3 is TGTGCCAGTACTCAGGGGCAGGGGCCCTACAATGAGCAGTTCTTC.

V is TRBV5-5 and J is TRBJ1-5; 7 bases are shared with TRBD1. The germline CDR1 and CDR2 sequences are SGHKS and YYEKEE (reference sequence). V trimming: 5 bases; J trimming: 4 bases; junction bases outside the gene matches: 6. The CDR3 is 14 amino acids. The CDR3 here is CASSYGTVNQPQHF. The CDR3 DNA follows: TGTGCCAGCAGTTACGGGACAGTTAATCAGCCCCAGCATTTT. The full variable domain, its missing parts supplied by reference TRBV5-5 and TRBJ1-5, is DAGVTQSPTHLIKTRGQQVTLRCSPISGHKSVSWYQQVLGQGPQFIFQYYEKEERGRGNFPDRFSARQFPNYSSELNVNALLLGDSALYLCASSYGTVNQPQHFGDGTRLSIL.